This T cell receptor (beta chain) came from a study of molecular identifiers for immune sequencing clone quantification. Methods described previously, with TCR primers listed, were used for bulk TCR libraries. MiXCR was run by TCRdb on the PCR reads, yielding one entry per CDR3 protein. The sample yields hundreds of thousands of distinct CDR3 sequences, over 20% seen once. This clonotype has at least ten counts. The CDR3 has 12 residues. Trimming cost V 5 bases and J 5 bases, with 10 bases left between them. Germline V lookup: CDR1 LNHDA, CDR2 SQIVND (reference sequence). The chain is built from TRBV19 and TRBJ2-7; D call uncertain. The sample consisted of naive CD8+ T cells from blood, with Jurkat cell RNA spiked in. Subset described: FACS-sorted CD8+CD4-CCR7+CD45RA+ naive T cells. This receptor was taken from a human donor in good health. Some libraries in this study had Jurkat cell RNA spiked in. CDR3 residues: CASSAEEHEQYF. CDR3 in DNA: TGTGCCAGTAGTGCCGAAGAACACGAGCAGTACTTC.